This TCR beta chain was documented in a study of identical twins. TCRdb redid the calling of the 5' RACE reads with MiXCR, one entry per CDR3 protein. Counted here are 200,000 to 300,000 distinct CDR3 sequences, around 7.6% occurring once; the ten biggest clones make up roughly 5%. On this clonotype itself: Its antigen is unidentified.

The CDR3 spans 16 residues. CDR1 and CDR2 (germline): MNHNS, SASEGT. V was trimmed by 2 bases and J by 8 bases, leaving 19 bases between them. General study points: Compared with models, monozygotic twins showed more out-of-frame TCR alpha sharing. Memory repertoires showed no such pattern, whereas abundant cord blood beta clonotypes carried fewer insertions.

These same records also appear under a second study, on yellow fever vaccine responses in identical twins.

The sequence came from a young woman in good health. The rearrangement uses TRBV6-1 and TRBJ2-1; D unresolved. The sequenced material came from CD8+ T cells sorted from blood. CDR3 sequence (DNA): TGTGCCAGCAGTGAAAGGAAGAGTGGCGCCTCGGATGAGCAGTTCTTC. As protein: CASSERKSGASDEQFF.